Below are 7 T cell receptor beta chains sequenced from a single sample in a study of beta chain features in type 1 diabetes. The entirety of the isolated RNA underwent reverse transcription, so expressed TCRB transcripts were sequenced. Sequenced by immunoSEQ multiplex PCR; TCRdb stores in-frame clones only, minus some. The sample has some 180,000 clones; around 13% are singletons. Sequencing was performed on central memory CD4+ T cells from blood. The source of these receptors is a woman aged 18-29 years in good health.

The chain has TRBV5-1 and TRBJ2-3, with D possibly being TRBD1 (5 bases). Germline V CDR1 and CDR2: SGHRS, YFSETQ. This CDR3 has 15 amino acids. Trimming stripped 4 bases from V and 0 bases from J, with 12 bases between. CDR3 residues: CASSPTVSSTDTQYF. The CDR3 bases are TGCGCCAGCAGCCCGACAGTTTCTAGCACAGATACGCAGTATTTT.

The chain combines TRBV7-9 with TRBJ2-7; unclear D gene. The CDR3 length is 14 residues. V was trimmed by 1 base and J by 0 bases, leaving 7 bases between them. Germline CDR1 is SEHNR and CDR2 is FQNEAQ (reference sequence). DNA for the CDR3: TGTGCCAGCAGCTTAGGCGGCGCCTCCTACGAGCAGTACTTC. Translated: CASSLGGASYEQYF.

The chain employs TRBV10-3 and TRBJ2-2, with D perhaps matching TRBD2 (6 bases). Germline lookup yields CDR1 ENHRY and CDR2 SYGVKD. Trimming took 0 bases from V and 5 from J, leaving 7 bases between them. The CDR3 spans 14 residues. Here the CDR3 reads CAISESGGTGELFF. Written as DNA, the CDR3 is TGTGCCATCAGTGAGTCCGGAGGGACCGGGGAGCTGTTTTTT.

The chain uses TRBV6-6 and TRBJ2-6; D is unresolved. The CDR3 runs 13 residues. CDR1 and CDR2 (germline): MNHNY, SVGAGI (reference sequence). V was trimmed by 7 bases and J by 0 bases, leaving 4 bases between them. For the CDR3, the DNA is TGTGCCAGCACTAGCTCTGGGGCCAACGTCCTGACTTTC. Amino acid sequence: CASTSSGANVLTF.

This clone was seen a handful of times. The genes are TRBV30 and TRBJ1-4; D is undetermined. The CDR3 is made up of 18 amino acids. With 3 bases removed from V and 0 bases from J, the gap between germline ends came to 20 bases. Germline CDR1 reads GTSNPN; CDR2 reads SVGIG (reference sequence). CDR3 sequence reads: CAWRTPYGEEATNEKLFF. The CDR3, as DNA: TGTGCCTGGAGGACCCCTTATGGGGAGGAGGCAACTAATGAAAAACTGTTTTTT.

This clone was counted a few times. The V call is TRBV7-3, the J call TRBJ2-7, with TRBD2 as a possible D gene (7 bases). The germline V gene encodes CDR1 SGHTA and CDR2 FQGTGA. V was clipped by 2 bases and J by 5 bases, with 10 bases between them. CDR3 length equals 13 residues. CDR3 DNA sequence: TGTGCCAGCAGCTTAGCGGGGGCCGACGAGCAGTACTTC. Translating gives CASSLAGADEQYF.

This clone showed up just a few times. The chain carries TRBV6-6 and TRBJ2-7; D uncertain. V lost 10 bases to trimming and J lost 8 bases, with 24 bases between them. Germline V gene data show CDR1 as MNHNY and CDR2 as SVGAGI (reference sequence). The CDR3 contains 14 residues. Here the CDR3 DNA reads TGTGCCACCGTGAGCGAATTAGTGGCATACAAGCAGTACTTC. This translates into CATVSELVAYKQYF.